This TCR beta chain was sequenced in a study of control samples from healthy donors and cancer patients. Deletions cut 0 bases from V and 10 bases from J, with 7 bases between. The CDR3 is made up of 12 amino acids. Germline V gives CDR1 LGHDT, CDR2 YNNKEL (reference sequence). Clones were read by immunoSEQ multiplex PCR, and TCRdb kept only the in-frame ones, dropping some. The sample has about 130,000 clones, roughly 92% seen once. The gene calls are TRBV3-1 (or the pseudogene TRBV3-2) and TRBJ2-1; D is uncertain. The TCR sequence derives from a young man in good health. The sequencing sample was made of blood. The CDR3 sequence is CASSQEGREQFF. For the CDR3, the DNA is TGTGCCAGCAGCCAAGAAGGCAGAGAGCAGTTCTTC.